This T cell receptor (beta chain) emerged from a study of T cell responses to AZD1222 COVID-19 vaccine. General observations from the study: A rise in Spike-specific TCR breadth and depth followed two AZD1222 doses. Only a handful of AZD1222 recipients were seropositive at baseline.

The CDR3 loop spans 15 amino acids. Germline loops: CDR1 SGHVS, CDR2 FQNEAQ. V dropped 1 base and J dropped 7 bases, with 13 bases sitting between them. Both about-4-week and about-12-week second-dose recipients were combined. Measured with immunoSEQ multiplex PCR; TCRdb has only the in-frame clones, and not every one. Of more than 90,000 clones in the sample, roughly 86% were seen once. Comments on this clone: Its antigen is not identified.

This chain joins TRBV7-8 and TRBJ1-4; possibly TRBD1 for D (5 bases). The origin of this receptor is an adult who received the AZD1222 COVID-19 vaccine. The material was peripheral blood, obtained 28 days after the second AZD1222 dose. CDR3 amino acids: CASSLVRQTVEKLFF. The CDR3, as DNA: TGTGCCAGCAGCTTAGTAAGACAGACAGTTGAAAAACTGTTTTTT.